Below, one TCR beta chain is given with its context. There are 14 residues in the CDR3. Germline V CDR1 and CDR2: LNHDA, SQIVND (reference sequence). V lost 4 bases, J lost 4 bases, and 5 bases stayed unmatched. The authors reverse transcribed about 0.45 to 1 ug RNA with random hexamers. By means of immunoSEQ multiplex PCR, TCR beta CDR3 spanning 54 Vbeta and 13 Jbeta underwent amplification. TCRdb reprocessed the immunoSEQ multiplex PCR reads with MiXCR, giving one entry per CDR3 protein. The table shows roughly 190,000 distinct CDR3 sequences, with approximately 94% occurring only once. This sample is drawn from a study of CD8 T cells in Susac syndrome. TCR beta sequences were obtained from blood CD8+ and CD4+ T cells. As controls, healthy donors matched for age and sex were used.

The sequence was collected from a human donor in good health. The chain recombines TRBV19 with TRBJ2-7; 9 bases are a match to TRBD2. Sequences were obtained from CD4+ T cells from PBMCs. Here the CDR3 reads CASSTSSGMYEQYF. CDR3 DNA: TGTGCCAGTAGTACGTCTAGCGGGATGTACGAGCAGTACTTC.